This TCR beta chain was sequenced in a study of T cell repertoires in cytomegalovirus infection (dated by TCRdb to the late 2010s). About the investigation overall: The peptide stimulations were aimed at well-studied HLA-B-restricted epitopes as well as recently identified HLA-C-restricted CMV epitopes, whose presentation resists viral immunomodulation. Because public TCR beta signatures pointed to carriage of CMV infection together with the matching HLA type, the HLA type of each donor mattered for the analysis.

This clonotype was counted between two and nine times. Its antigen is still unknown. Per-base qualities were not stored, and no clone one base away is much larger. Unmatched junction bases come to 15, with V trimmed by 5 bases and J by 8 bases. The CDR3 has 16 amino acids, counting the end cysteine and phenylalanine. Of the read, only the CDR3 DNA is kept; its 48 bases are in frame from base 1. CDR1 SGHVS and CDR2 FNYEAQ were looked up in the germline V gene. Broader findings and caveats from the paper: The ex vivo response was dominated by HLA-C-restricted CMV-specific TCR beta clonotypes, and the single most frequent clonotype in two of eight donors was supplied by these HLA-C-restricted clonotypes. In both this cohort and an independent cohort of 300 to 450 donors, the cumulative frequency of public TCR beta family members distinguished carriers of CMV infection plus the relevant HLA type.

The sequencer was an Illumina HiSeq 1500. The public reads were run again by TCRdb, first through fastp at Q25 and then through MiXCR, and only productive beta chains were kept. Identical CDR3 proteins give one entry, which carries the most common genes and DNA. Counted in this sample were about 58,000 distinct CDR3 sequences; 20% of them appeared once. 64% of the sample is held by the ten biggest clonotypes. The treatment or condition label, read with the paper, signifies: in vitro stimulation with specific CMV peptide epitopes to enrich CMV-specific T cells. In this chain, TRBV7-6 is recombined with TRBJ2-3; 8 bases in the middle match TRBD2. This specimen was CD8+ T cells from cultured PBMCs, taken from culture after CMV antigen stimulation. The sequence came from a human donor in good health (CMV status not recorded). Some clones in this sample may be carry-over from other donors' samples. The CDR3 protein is CASSHAAVAGRGTQYF. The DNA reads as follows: TGTGCCAGCAGCCACGCGGCGGTAGCGGGAAGGGGTACGCAGTATTTT.